This T cell receptor (beta chain) is from a study of T cells after yellow fever vaccination. Study overall: Low-cell-number fractions were prepared with SMART-Seq v4 Ultra Low Input.

This clonotype came up many times. Each CDR3 protein gets one entry after TCRdb re-called the 5' RACE reads with MiXCR. The table lists fewer than 400,000 distinct CDR3 sequences, roughly 10% of them singletons. The CDR3 has 14 amino acids. The germline CDR1 and CDR2 sequences are MDHEN and SYDVKM. V lost 5 bases to trimming and J lost 10 bases, with 20 bases between them. This sequence joins TRBV28 and TRBJ1-1; TRBD1 is a possible D gene (6 bases). Material: CD4+ T cells sorted from PBMCs, obtained 45 days after the yellow fever booster vaccination. The TCR comes from a man aged 18 to 30 who received the YFV17D yellow fever vaccine. The CDR3 region has the DNA TGTGCCAGCAGTCCTCAGACGGGGGGGCTGGGAGCTTTCTTT. The encoded protein is CASSPQTGGLGAFF.